What follows is one TCR beta chain and its context. The antigen remains unidentified. PCR amplification relied on 60 Vbeta primers (plus 13 Jbeta primers). In the original analysis: Per a later analysis, the number of unique TCR beta chains was around 80 million, of which some 10 million were shared. Clones were sequenced by immunoSEQ multiplex PCR, and TCRdb holds only the in-frame ones, with some missing. That table is the source of V, J and clone size, and D and trimming were worked out from the DNA. The sample carries approximately 100,000 clones, under 80% recorded once. The data were obtained in a study of cytomegalovirus exposure and HLA in healthy donors. Findings and caveats of the study: Productive rates of about 90% or about 30% were seen for most TCR beta V segments in an earlier analysis.

Trimming cost V 2 bases and J 7 bases, with 21 bases left between them. Germline V gene data show CDR1 as MNHEY and CDR2 as SVGAGI. This CDR3 contains 16 residues. Specimen: PBMCs. The V and J genes are TRBV6-5 and TRBJ2-7, with a possible D match to TRBD2 (6 bases). The receptor's source is a man aged 60 to 75 in good health and CMV-seronegative. CDR3 sequence: CASSYRTTAGAGEQYF. In nucleotides, the CDR3 is TGTGCCAGCAGTTACCGGACTACCGCCGGGGCGGGGGAGCAGTACTTC.